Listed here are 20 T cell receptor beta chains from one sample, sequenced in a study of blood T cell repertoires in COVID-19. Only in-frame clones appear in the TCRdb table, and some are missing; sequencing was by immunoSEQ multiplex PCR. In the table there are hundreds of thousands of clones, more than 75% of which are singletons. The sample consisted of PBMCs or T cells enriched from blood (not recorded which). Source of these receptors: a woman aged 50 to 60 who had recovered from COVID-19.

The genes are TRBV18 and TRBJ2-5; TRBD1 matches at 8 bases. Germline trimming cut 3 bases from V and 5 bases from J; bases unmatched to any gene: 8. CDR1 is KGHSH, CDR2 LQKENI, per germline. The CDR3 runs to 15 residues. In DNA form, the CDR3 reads TGTGCCAGCTCACCCGGACAGGGATTAACGGAGACCCAGTACTTC. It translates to CASSPGQGLTETQYF.

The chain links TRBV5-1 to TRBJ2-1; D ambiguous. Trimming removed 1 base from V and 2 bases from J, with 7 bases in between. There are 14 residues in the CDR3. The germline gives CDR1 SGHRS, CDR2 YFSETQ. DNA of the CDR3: TGCGCCAGCAGCTTGAACAGTGCCTACAATGAGCAGTTCTTC. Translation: CASSLNSAYNEQFF.

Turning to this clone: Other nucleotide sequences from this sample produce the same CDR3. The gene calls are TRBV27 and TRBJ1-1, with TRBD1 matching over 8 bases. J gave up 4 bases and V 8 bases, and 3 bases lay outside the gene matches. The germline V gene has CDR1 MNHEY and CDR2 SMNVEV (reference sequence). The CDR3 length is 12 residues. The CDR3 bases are TGTGCCAGCCGTACAGGGGGCACTGAAGCTTTCTTT. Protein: CASRTGGTEAFF.

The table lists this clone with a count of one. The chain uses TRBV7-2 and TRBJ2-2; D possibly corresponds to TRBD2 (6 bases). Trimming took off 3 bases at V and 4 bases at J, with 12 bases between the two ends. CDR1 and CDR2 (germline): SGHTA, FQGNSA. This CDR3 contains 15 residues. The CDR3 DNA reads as TGTGCCAGCAGCTTCGGGTTGGGGGGCACCGGGGAGCTGTTTTTT. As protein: CASSFGLGGTGELFF.

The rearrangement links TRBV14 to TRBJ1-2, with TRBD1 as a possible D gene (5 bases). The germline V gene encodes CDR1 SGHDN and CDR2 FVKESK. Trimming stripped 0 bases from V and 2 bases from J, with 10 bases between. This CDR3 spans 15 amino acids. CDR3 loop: CASSQDSGINYGYTF. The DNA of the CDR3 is TGTGCCAGCAGCCAAGATTCAGGGATAAACTATGGCTACACCTTC.

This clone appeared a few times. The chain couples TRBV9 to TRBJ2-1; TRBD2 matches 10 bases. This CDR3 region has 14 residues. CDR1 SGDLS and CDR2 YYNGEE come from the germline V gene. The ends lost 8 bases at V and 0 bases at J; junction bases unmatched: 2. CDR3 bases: TGTGCCAGTTCTAGCGGGAGCTCCTACAATGAGCAGTTCTTC. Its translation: CASSSGSSYNEQFF.

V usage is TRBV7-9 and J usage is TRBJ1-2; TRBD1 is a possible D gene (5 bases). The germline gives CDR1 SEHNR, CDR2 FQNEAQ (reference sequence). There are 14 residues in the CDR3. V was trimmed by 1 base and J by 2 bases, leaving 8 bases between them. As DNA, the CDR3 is TGTGCCAGCAGCTTAGATGCAGGGAACTATGGCTACACCTTC. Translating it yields CASSLDAGNYGYTF.

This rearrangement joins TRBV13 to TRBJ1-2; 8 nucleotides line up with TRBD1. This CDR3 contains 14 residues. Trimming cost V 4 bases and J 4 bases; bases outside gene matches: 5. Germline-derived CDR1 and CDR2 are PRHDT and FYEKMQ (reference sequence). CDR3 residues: CASSSRTGIYGYTF. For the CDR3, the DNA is TGTGCCAGCAGCTCGAGGACAGGGATCTATGGCTACACCTTC. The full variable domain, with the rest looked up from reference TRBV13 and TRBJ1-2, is AAGVIQSPRHLIKEKRETATLKCYPIPRHDTVYWYQQGPGQDPQFLISFYEKMQSDKGSIPDRFSAQQFSDYHSELNMSSLELGDSALYFCASSSRTGIYGYTFGSGTRLTVV.

The CDR3 DNA sequence: TGTGCCAGCAGCTTAGTTTTTGGGGGGGCGGGCGAGCAGTTCTTC. This codes for CASSLVFGGAGEQFF. J is TRBJ2-1 and V is TRBV11-3, with D possibly matching TRBD2 (7 bases). The CDR3 runs to 15 residues. CDR1 is SGHNT and CDR2 is YENEEA in the germline V gene. The V end was cut by 1 base, the J end by 10 bases, with 17 bases between.

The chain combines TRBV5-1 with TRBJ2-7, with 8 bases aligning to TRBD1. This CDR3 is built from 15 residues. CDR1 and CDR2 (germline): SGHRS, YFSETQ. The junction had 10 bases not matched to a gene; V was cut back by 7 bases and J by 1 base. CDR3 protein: CASSRTGIESYEQYF. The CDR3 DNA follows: TGCGCCAGCTCTAGGACAGGGATAGAGTCCTACGAGCAGTACTTC. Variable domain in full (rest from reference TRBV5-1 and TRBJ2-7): KAGVTQTPRYLIKTRGQQVTLSCSPISGHRSVSWYQQTPGQGLQFLFEYFSETQRNKGNFPGRFSGRQFSNSRSEMNVSTLELGDSALYLCASSRTGIESYEQYFGPGTRLTVT.

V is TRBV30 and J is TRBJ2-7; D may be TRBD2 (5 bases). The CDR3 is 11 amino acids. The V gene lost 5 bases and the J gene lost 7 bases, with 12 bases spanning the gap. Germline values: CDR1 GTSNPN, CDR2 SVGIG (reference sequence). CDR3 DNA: TGTGCCTGGGGACGGACTGGGGAGCAGTACTTC. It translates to CAWGRTGEQYF.

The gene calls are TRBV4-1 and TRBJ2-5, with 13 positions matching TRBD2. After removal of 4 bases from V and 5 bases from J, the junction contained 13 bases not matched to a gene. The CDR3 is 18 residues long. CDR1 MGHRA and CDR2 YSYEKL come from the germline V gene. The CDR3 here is CASSRGLAGTRIGETQYF. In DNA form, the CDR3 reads TGCGCCAGCAGCCGGGGACTAGCGGGAACGAGGATCGGGGAGACCCAGTACTTC.

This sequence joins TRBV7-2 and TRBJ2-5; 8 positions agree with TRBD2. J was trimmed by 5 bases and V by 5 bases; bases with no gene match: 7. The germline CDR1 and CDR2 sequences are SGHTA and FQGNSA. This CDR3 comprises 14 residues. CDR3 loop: CASSRGGAGETQYF. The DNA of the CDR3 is TGTGCCAGCAGCCGGGGGGGGGCTGGTGAGACCCAGTACTTC.

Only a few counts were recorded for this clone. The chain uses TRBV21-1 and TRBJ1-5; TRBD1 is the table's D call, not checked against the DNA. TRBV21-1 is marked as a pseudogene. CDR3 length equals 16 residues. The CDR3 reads CASSSRTGNSNQPQHF. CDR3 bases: TGTGCCAGCAGCTCCCGGACAGGGAATAGCAATCAGCCCCAGCATTTT.

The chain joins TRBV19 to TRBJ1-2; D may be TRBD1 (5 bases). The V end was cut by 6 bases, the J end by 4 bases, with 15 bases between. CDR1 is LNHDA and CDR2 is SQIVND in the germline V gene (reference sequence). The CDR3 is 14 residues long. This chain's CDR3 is CASSPPDIVYGYTF. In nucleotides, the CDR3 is TGTGCCAGTAGCCCCCCGGACATAGTCTATGGCTACACCTTC.

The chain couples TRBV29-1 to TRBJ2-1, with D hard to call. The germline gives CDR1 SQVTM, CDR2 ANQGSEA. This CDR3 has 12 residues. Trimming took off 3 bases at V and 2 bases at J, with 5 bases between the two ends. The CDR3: CSVELPYNEQFF. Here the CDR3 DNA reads TGCAGCGTTGAGCTACCCTACAATGAGCAGTTCTTC.

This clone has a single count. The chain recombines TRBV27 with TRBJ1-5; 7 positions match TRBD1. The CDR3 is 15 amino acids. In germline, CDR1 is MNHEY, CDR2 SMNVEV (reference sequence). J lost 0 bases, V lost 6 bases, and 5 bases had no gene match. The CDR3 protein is CASRRDSHSNQPQHF. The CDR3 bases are TGTGCCAGCAGAAGGGACAGTCATAGCAATCAGCCCCAGCATTTT.

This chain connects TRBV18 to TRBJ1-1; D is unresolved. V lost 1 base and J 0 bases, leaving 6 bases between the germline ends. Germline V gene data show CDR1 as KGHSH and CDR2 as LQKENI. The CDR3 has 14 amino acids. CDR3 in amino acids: CASSPLTVNTEAFF. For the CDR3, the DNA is TGTGCCAGCTCACCACTTACGGTGAACACTGAAGCTTTCTTT.

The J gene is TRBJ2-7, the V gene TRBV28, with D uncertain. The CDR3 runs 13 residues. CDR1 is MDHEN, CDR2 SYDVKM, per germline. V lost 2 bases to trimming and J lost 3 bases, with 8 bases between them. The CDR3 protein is CASSLGGVYEQYF. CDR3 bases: TGTGCCAGCAGTTTAGGTGGAGTCTACGAGCAGTACTTC.

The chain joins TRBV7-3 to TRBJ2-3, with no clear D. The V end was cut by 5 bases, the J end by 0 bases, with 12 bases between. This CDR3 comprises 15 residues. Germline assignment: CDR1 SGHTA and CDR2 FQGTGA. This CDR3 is CASSPERSSTDTQYF. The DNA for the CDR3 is TGTGCCAGCAGCCCAGAGCGCTCTAGCACAGATACGCAGTATTTT.